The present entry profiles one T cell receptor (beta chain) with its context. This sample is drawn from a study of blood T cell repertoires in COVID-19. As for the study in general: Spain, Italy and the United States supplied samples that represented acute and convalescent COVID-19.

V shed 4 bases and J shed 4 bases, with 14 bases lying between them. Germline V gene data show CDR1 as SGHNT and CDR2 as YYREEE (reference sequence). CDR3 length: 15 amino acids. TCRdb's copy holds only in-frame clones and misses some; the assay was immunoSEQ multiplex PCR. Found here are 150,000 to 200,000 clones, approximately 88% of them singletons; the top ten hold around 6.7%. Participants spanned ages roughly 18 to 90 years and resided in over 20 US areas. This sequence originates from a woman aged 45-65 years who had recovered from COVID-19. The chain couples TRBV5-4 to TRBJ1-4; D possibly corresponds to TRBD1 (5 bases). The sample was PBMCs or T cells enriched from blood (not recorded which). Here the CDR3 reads CASSANRRDNEKLFF. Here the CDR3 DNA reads TGTGCCAGCAGCGCTAACAGGAGAGATAATGAAAAACTGTTTTTT.